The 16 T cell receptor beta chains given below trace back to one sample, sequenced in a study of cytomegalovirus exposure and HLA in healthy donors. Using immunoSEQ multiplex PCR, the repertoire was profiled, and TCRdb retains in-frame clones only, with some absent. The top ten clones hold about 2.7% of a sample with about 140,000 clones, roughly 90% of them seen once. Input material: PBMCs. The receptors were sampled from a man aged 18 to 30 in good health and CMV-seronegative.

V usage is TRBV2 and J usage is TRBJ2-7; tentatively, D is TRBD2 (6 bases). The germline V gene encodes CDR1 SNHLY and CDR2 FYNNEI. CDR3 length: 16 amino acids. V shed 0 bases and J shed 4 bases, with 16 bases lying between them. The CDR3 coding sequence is TGTGCCAGCAGTGAAGCGCCGGAGGGCATTAATTACGAGCAGTACTTC. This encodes CASSEAPEGINYEQYF.

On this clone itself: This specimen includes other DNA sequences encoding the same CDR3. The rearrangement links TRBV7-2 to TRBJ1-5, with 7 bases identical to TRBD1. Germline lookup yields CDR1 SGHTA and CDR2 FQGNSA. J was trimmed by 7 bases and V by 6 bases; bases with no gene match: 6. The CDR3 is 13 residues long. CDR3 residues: CASSVQGDQPQHF. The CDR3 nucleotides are TGTGCCAGCAGTGTCCAGGGGGACCAGCCCCAGCATTTT. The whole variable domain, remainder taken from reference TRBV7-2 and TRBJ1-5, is GAGVSQSPSNKVTEKGKDVELRCDPISGHTALYWYRQSLGQGLEFLIYFQGNSAPDKSGLPSDRFSAERTGGSVSTLTIQRTQQEDSAVYLCASSVQGDQPQHFGDGTRLSIL.

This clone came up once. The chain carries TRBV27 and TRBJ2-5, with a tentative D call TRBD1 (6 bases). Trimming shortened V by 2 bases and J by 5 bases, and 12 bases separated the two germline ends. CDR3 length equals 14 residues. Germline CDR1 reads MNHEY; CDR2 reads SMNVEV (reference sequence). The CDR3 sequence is CASSLTGTRETQYF. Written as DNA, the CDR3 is TGTGCCAGCAGTTTAACCGGGACAAGGGAGACCCAGTACTTC.

The CDR3 sequence: CASSLGTSTTDTQYF. CDR3 DNA sequence: TGCGCCAGCAGCTTAGGGACTAGCACCACAGATACGCAGTATTTT. The chain links TRBV5-1 to TRBJ2-3; TRBD2 matches at 9 bases. V trimming: 2 bases; J trimming: 2 bases; junction bases outside the gene matches: 3. The CDR3 has 15 amino acids. Germline V gives CDR1 SGHRS, CDR2 YFSETQ.

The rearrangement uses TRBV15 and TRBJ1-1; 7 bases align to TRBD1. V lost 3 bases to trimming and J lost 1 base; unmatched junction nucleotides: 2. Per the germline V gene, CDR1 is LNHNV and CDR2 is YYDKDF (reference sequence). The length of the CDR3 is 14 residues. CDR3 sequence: CATSSGTENTEAFF. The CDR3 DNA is TGTGCCACCAGCAGCGGGACAGAGAACACTGAAGCTTTCTTT.

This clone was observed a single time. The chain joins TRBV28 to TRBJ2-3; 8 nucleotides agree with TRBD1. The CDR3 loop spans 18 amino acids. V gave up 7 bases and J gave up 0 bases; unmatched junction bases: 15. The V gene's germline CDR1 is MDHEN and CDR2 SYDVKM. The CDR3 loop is CASTQGATALRSTDTQYF. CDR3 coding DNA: TGTGCCAGCACCCAGGGGGCTACGGCCCTGCGGAGCACAGATACGCAGTATTTT.

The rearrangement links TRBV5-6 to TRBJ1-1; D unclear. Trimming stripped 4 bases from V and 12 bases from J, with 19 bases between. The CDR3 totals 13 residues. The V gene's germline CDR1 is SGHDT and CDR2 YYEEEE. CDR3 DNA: TGTGCCAGCAGCACGCCCGGGGTACGGCGGCCTTTCTTT. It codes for CASSTPGVRRPFF.

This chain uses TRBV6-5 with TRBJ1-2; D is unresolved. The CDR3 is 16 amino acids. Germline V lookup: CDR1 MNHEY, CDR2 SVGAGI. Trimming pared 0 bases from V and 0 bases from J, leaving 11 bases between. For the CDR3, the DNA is TGTGCCAGCAGTTACTCGTCTGCAGGAACTAACTATGGCTACACCTTC. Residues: CASSYSSAGTNYGYTF.

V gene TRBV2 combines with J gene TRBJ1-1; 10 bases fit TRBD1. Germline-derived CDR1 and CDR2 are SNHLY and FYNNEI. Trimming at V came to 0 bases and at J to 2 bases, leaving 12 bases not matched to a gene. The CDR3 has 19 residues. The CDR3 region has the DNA TGTGCCAGCAGTGAAGCGCTTCAATCAGGGACAGGGGTAAACACTGAAGCTTTCTTT. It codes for CASSEALQSGTGVNTEAFF.

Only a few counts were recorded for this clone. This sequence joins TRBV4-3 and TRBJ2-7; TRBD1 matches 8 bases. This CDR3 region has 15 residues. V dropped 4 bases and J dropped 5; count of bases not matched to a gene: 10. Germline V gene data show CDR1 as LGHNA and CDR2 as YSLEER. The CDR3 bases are TGCGCCAGCAGCCGTTCACAGGGGGACCCCCACGAGCAGTACTTC. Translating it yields CASSRSQGDPHEQYF.

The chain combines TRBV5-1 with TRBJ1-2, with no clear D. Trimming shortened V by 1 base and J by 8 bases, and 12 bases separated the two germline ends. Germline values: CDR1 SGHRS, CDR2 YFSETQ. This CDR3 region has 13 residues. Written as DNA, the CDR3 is TGCGCCAGCAGCTTGTTCGGGGATGACGGCTACACCTTC. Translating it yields CASSLFGDDGYTF.

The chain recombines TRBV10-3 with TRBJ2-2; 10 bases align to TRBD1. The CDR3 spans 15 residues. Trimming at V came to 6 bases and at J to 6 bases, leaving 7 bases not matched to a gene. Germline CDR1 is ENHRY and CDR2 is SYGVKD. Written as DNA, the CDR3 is TGTGCCATCAGCTCGGGACAGGGGTTCGCCGGGGAGCTGTTTTTT. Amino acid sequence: CAISSGQGFAGELFF.

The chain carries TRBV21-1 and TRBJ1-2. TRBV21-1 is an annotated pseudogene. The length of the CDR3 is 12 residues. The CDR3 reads CAVRGNIYGYTF. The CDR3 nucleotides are TGTGCCGTTCGGGGGAATATCTATGGCTACACCTTC.

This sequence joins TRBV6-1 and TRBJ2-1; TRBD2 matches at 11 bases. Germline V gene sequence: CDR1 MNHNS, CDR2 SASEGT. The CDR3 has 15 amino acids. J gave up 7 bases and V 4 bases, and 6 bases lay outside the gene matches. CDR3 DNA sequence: TGTGCCAGCAGTGTACTAGCGGGGGCGGGGAATGAGCAGTTCTTC. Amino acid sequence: CASSVLAGAGNEQFF.

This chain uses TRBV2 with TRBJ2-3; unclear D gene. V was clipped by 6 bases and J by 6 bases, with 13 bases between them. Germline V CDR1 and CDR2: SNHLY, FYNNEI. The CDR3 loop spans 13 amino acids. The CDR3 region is CASSPKPSDTQYF. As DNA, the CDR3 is TGTGCCAGCAGCCCTAAACCCTCGGATACGCAGTATTTT.

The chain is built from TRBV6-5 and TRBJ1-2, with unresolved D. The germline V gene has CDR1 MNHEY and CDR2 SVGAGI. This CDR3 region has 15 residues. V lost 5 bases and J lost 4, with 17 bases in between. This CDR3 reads CASSAVASGGYGYTF. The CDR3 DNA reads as TGTGCCAGCAGTGCGGTCGCATCCGGTGGCTATGGCTACACCTTC.